There are many counts of the clone carrying this TCR beta chain. As yet, its antigen is unknown. The CDR3 sequence is 17 residues long. Germline V gives CDR1 MDHEN, CDR2 SYDVKM. With 4 bases clipped from V and 5 bases from J, the junction kept 10 bases outside the gene matches. This record comes from a study of molecular identifiers for immune sequencing clone quantification. Overall study context: Sequencing covered four of five parts into which replicate RNA from about 20,000 or 100,000 naive CD8 cells was split. General study results and limits: Clones with over 20 RNA copies captured over 99% of effector molecules but under 1% of naive ones. Barcode sharing among identical TCR molecules could make large clones appear smaller.

The CD8+CD4-CCR7+CD45RA+ phenotype defined the sorted naive CD8 T cells. TCRdb fed the PCR reads into MiXCR, producing one record per CDR3 protein. The table lists some 320,000 distinct CDR3 sequences, over 20% of them singletons. Specimen: naive CD8+ T cells from blood, with Jurkat cell RNA spiked in. Subset of the sample: FACS-sorted CD8+CD4-CCR7+CD45RA+ naive T cells. This sequence originates from a human donor in good health. Some libraries in this study had Jurkat cell RNA spiked in. The chain combines TRBV28 with TRBJ2-3; 12 nucleotides agree with TRBD1. In DNA, the CDR3 is TGTGCCAGCAGTTCGACACCGGGACAGGGGGCTGGAGATACGCAGTATTTT. This encodes CASSSTPGQGAGDTQYF. The variable domain in full, with the rest retrieved from reference TRBV28 and TRBJ2-3, is DVKVTQSSRYLVKRTGEKVFLECVQDMDHENMFWYRQDPGLGLRLIYFSYDVKMKEKGDIPEGYSVSREKKERFSLILESASTNQTSMYLCASSSTPGQGAGDTQYFGPGTRLTVL.